These T cell receptor beta chains were read from a single sample in a study of response to subunit inactivated influenza vaccine. TCRdb fed the RT-PCR reads into MiXCR, producing one record per CDR3 protein. The repertoire holds about 540,000 distinct CDR3 sequences, with approximately 22% as singletons. The same sample was also used in a study of T cells expressing NK-cell markers.

Specimen: CD4+ T cells sorted from PBMCs, collected approximately 13 days after vaccination. Receptor source: a man aged 45-65 years who received an inactivated influenza vaccine. Each CDR3 is given with its conserved first and last residue. A D gene is named only where the DNA matches it firmly. A row's size may be missing; if present it is once, few, many or a size class.

NA	once	TRBJ2-7	TRBV5-6	CASSFGPNYEQYF	TGTGCCAGCAGCTTCGGTCCGAACTACGAGCAGTACTTC
NA	few	TRBJ1-1	TRBV10-3	CAISGAPPDGNTEAFF	TGTGCCATCAGTGGTGCCCCGCCGGATGGTAACACTGAAGCTTTCTTT
TRBD2	many	TRBJ2-5	TRBV5-1	CASSLSGTRLQETQYF	TGCGCCAGCAGCTTGTCCGGGACTAGACTTCAAGAGACCCAGTACTTC
NA	NA	TRBJ2-7	TRBV12-3/TRBV12-4	CASSLALHSYEQYF	TGTGCCAGCAGTTTAGCGCTCCACTCCTACGAGCAGTACTTC
NA	NA	TRBJ2-1	TRBV7-2	CASSLLIRDEQFF	TGTGCCAGCAGCTTATTGATTAGGGATGAGCAGTTCTTC
NA	many	TRBJ2-7	TRBV29-1	CSVEDRQYEQYF	TGCAGCGTTGAAGATCGGCAGTACGAGCAGTACTTC
TRBD2	NA	TRBJ2-1	TRBV7-8	CASSQTGGTYNEQFF	TGTGCCAGCAGCCAAACGGGAGGAACCTACAATGAGCAGTTCTTC
NA	many	TRBJ1-2	TRBV20-1	CSATGQTYGYTF	TGCAGTGCGACAGGACAGACCTATGGCTACACCTTC
NA	NA	TRBJ1-1	TRBV6-4	CASSRAPGLMNTEAFF	TGTGCCAGCAGTCGGGCACCCGGGCTTATGAACACTGAAGCTTTCTTT
NA	few	TRBJ2-1	TRBV12-3/TRBV12-4	CASLRGTDEQFF	TGTGCCAGCCTTCGGGGTACCGATGAGCAGTTCTTC
NA	NA	TRBJ2-2	TRBV5-1	CASSPLTEVAGELFF	TGCGCCAGCAGCCCCCTGACGGAGGTCGCCGGGGAGCTGTTTTTT
TRBD2	NA	TRBJ2-7	TRBV20-1	CSARVIPKRFSGTTYEQYF	TGCAGTGCTAGAGTGATCCCGAAGCGGTTTAGCGGGACGACCTACGAGCAGTACTTC
NA	few	TRBJ1-4	TRBV29-1	CSGHAGEKLFF	TGCAGCGGGCACGCGGGGGAAAAACTGTTTTTT
TRBD2	NA	TRBJ2-7	TRBV20-1	CSAPNQRGPYEQYF	TGCAGTGCCCCGAACCAGCGGGGACCCTACGAGCAGTACTTC
NA	many	TRBJ2-7	TRBV20-1	CSARVGWSPGGQNYEQYF	TGCAGTGCTAGAGTAGGTTGGTCCCCTGGGGGTCAGAACTACGAGCAGTACTTC
NA	NA	TRBJ2-1	TRBV4-3	CASSRGQTYNEQFF	TGCGCCAGCAGCCGAGGACAAACCTACAATGAGCAGTTCTTC
NA	NA	TRBJ2-6	TRBV5-6	CASSLLVQTISGANVLTF	TGTGCCAGCAGCTTGCTTGTCCAGACCATCTCTGGGGCCAACGTCCTGACTTTC
TRBD2	NA	TRBJ2-3	TRBV5-1	CASRQAGVGTDTQYF	TGCGCCAGCAGGCAAGCGGGAGTAGGCACAGATACGCAGTATTTT
NA	NA	TRBJ1-1	TRBV14	CASSLFEGWTEAFF	TGTGCCAGCAGCCTCTTCGAGGGGTGGACTGAAGCTTTCTTT
NA	few	TRBJ2-7	TRBV29-1	CSARLKLGREQYF	TGCAGCGCACGACTCAAACTGGGACGCGAGCAGTACTTC
TRBD1	few	TRBJ2-2	TRBV5-1	CASSFGTGNSGELFF	TGCGCCAGCAGCTTCGGGACAGGGAATTCCGGGGAGCTGTTTTTT
NA	many	TRBJ2-3	TRBV29-1	CSVTTGASTDTQYF	TGCAGCGTAACCACCGGGGCGTCCACAGATACGCAGTATTTT
TRBD1	NA	TRBJ2-5	TRBV4-1	CASSQEAGTVKETQYF	TGCGCCAGCAGCCAGGAGGCTGGGACAGTTAAAGAGACCCAGTACTTC
NA	NA	TRBJ2-3	TRBV20-1	CSARLRAENTQYF	TGCAGTGCCCGGTTAAGGGCCGAAAATACGCAGTATTTT
NA	NA	TRBJ2-1	TRBV21-1	CASSKAMLILAGGNNEQFF	TGTGCCAGCAGCAAAGCGATGCTAATTCTAGCGGGAGGCAACAATGAGCAGTTCTTC
NA	NA	TRBJ1-6	TRBV7-9	CASSPGPDNSPLHF	TGTGCCAGCAGCCCGGGGCCAGATAATTCACCCCTCCACTTT
TRBD1	NA	TRBJ1-2	TRBV11-2	CASSLPTGGSLSGYTF	TGTGCCAGCAGCTTACCGACAGGGGGCTCCCTTAGCGGCTACACCTTC
NA	NA	TRBJ1-6	TRBV10-2	CASNAEDLDNSPLHF	TGCGCCAGCAACGCAGAAGATCTAGATAATTCACCCCTCCACTTT
TRBD1	NA	TRBJ2-5	TRBV7-7	CASSLGQGTQETQYF	TGTGCCAGCAGCCTTGGACAGGGTACCCAAGAGACCCAGTACTTC
TRBD1	NA	TRBJ2-7	TRBV2	CASEGAVYEQYF	TGTGCCAGCGAGGGGGCTGTCTACGAGCAGTACTTC
TRBD2	few	TRBJ2-7	TRBV12-3/TRBV12-4	CASSSRLAGDRYEQYF	TGTGCCAGCAGTTCCCGACTAGCGGGAGATCGATACGAGCAGTACTTC
TRBD2	NA	TRBJ2-5	TRBV14	CASSQDPGRVETQYF	TGTGCCAGCAGCCAAGATCCGGGGAGGGTAGAGACCCAGTACTTC
NA	few	TRBJ2-2	TRBV12-3/TRBV12-4	CASSWGDRELFF	TGTGCCAGCAGTTGGGGGGACCGGGAGCTGTTTTTT
NA	few	TRBJ2-7	TRBV5-1	CASSPAGHNYEQYF	TGCGCCAGCAGCCCCGCGGGACATAACTACGAGCAGTACTTC
NA	few	TRBJ2-1	TRBV7-3	CASSRDRSWNEQFF	TGTGCCAGCAGCCGAGATCGCTCTTGGAATGAGCAGTTCTTC
NA	NA	TRBJ2-7	TRBV5-1	CASSASGAGDSYEQYF	TGCGCCAGCAGCGCGAGTGGGGCGGGTGACTCCTACGAGCAGTACTTC
NA	few	TRBJ1-2	TRBV6-1	CASSPGGGIGYTF	TGTGCCAGCAGCCCTGGGGGGGGCATTGGCTACACCTTC
NA	NA	TRBJ2-1	TRBV11-3	CASSFPRELGSYNEQFF	TGTGCCAGCAGCTTCCCGCGGGAACTCGGGAGTTACAATGAGCAGTTCTTC
NA	NA	TRBJ1-3	TRBV9	CASSVGGRGSGNTIYF	TGTGCCAGCAGCGTAGGTGGAAGGGGCTCTGGAAACACCATATATTTT
NA	NA	TRBJ1-5	TRBV29-1	CSVRAARNQPQHF	TGCAGCGTTCGGGCAGCTCGCAATCAGCCCCAGCATTTT
TRBD1	NA	TRBJ1-5	TRBV28	CAGNRGNQPQHF	TGTGCCGGAAACAGGGGAAATCAGCCCCAGCATTTT
TRBD2	few	TRBJ2-5	TRBV10-3	CAISESQSGGVRETQYF	TGTGCCATCAGTGAGTCGCAGAGCGGGGGGGTTCGAGAGACCCAGTACTTC
NA	few	TRBJ2-3	TRBV6-2/TRBV6-3	CASTPGPRWADTQYF	TGTGCCAGCACCCCCGGGCCCAGGTGGGCAGATACGCAGTATTTT
NA	NA	TRBJ1-5	TRBV12-3/TRBV12-4	CASSPGTPFSNQPQHF	TGTGCCAGCAGTCCCGGGACACCCTTTAGCAATCAGCCCCAGCATTTT
NA	NA	TRBJ2-7	TRBV27	CASSLRGDRTLPYEQYF	TGTGCCAGCAGTTTAAGAGGAGACAGGACCCTTCCCTACGAGCAGTACTTC
NA	NA	TRBJ1-5	TRBV29-1	CSVVLGNQPQHF	TGCAGCGTTGTCTTGGGCAATCAGCCCCAGCATTTT
NA	few	TRBJ2-1	TRBV7-9	CASSLAGINEQFF	TGTGCCAGCAGCTTAGCGGGGATCAATGAGCAGTTCTTC
NA	NA	TRBJ2-5	TRBV7-9	CASSSTTPRETQYF	TGTGCCAGCAGCTCGACGACACCTCGGGAGACCCAGTACTTC
TRBD1	few	TRBJ2-7	TRBV29-1	CSVERRDRGRGPYEQYF	TGCAGCGTTGAGCGCCGGGACAGGGGAAGGGGCCCCTACGAGCAGTACTTC
NA	NA	TRBJ1-2	TRBV7-2	CASSRIGGGGSGYTF	TGTGCCAGCAGCCGAATAGGGGGAGGAGGTAGTGGCTACACCTTC
NA	many	TRBJ1-1	TRBV6-5	CASSYSKGRTEAFF	TGTGCCAGCAGTTACTCGAAGGGGCGGACTGAAGCTTTCTTT
TRBD1	few	TRBJ1-1	TRBV20-1	CSARSRTGTEAFF	TGCAGTGCTAGATCCAGGACAGGCACTGAAGCTTTCTTT
NA	few	TRBJ2-1	TRBV7-2	CASSPEGPWGEQFF	TGTGCCAGCAGCCCTGAGGGACCGTGGGGTGAGCAGTTCTTC
TRBD2	NA	TRBJ2-7	TRBV5-1	CASSKTSFYEQYF	TGCGCCAGCTCCAAGACTAGCTTCTACGAGCAGTACTTC
NA	few	TRBJ2-4	TRBV12-3/TRBV12-4	CASSLGRLLGIQYF	TGTGCCAGCAGTTTGGGGCGGCTTTTAGGCATTCAGTACTTC
NA	few	TRBJ1-6	TRBV7-8	CASRDGNRHNSPLHF	TGTGCCAGCAGAGACGGTAACCGGCATAATTCACCCCTCCACTTT
TRBD2	NA	TRBJ2-2	TRBV18	CASSPSVTSGRRGGELFF	TGTGCCAGCTCACCAAGTGTCACTAGCGGGAGACGAGGCGGGGAGCTGTTTTTT